This is a list of T cell receptor beta chains from one sample in a study of T cells in Graves' hyperthyroidism and ophthalmopathy. From the multiplex PCR reads, TCRdb called clonotypes with MiXCR, one entry per CDR3 protein. Of hundreds of thousands of distinct CDR3 sequences in the sample, approximately 15% were seen once. The sample comprised blood. These receptor sequences come from a woman in her thirties or forties with Graves' ophthalmopathy. CDR3s leave out the opening cysteine and the closing phenylalanine or tryptophan. D genes are given only for firm matches.

cdr3_aa: ASSHGSSSYNSPLH
d_call: NA
v_call: TRBV3-1

cdr3_aa: ASRGLTNTEAF
d_call: NA
v_call: TRBV2

cdr3_aa: ATAGGEGIYEQF
d_call: TRBD2
v_call: TRBV24-1

cdr3_aa: ASSHRVADNEQF
d_call: NA
v_call: TRBV11-2

cdr3_aa: ASSQDAGDSGNTIY
d_call: NA
v_call: TRBV4-1

cdr3_aa: ASSFGGQGFGEAF
d_call: TRBD1
v_call: TRBV28

cdr3_aa: ASLEEARTDTQY
d_call: NA
v_call: TRBV7-9

cdr3_aa: ASSLLAGPFQETQY
d_call: TRBD2
v_call: TRBV7-8

cdr3_aa: ASSLAPGINEKLF
d_call: NA
v_call: TRBV5-1

cdr3_aa: ASSTRGSAQETQY
d_call: NA
v_call: TRBV18

cdr3_aa: ATSDLRRGADNSPLH
d_call: NA
v_call: TRBV24-1

cdr3_aa: AWSPDGRALVWY
d_call: NA
v_call: TRBV30

cdr3_aa: SGGGGTGNTIY
d_call: NA
v_call: TRBV20-1

cdr3_aa: ASSARDRVEKLF
d_call: TRBD1
v_call: TRBV7-9

cdr3_aa: ASSYSVDRAYSYEQY
d_call: TRBD1
v_call: TRBV6-5

cdr3_aa: ASSRDANTGELF
d_call: NA
v_call: TRBV7-7

cdr3_aa: ASSQVEHPNQETQY
d_call: NA
v_call: TRBV3-1

cdr3_aa: ASSSMLRTDSNQPQH
d_call: NA
v_call: TRBV28

cdr3_aa: ASSPGQGVAYGYT
d_call: TRBD1
v_call: TRBV28

cdr3_aa: ASSLVGGPTGELF
d_call: NA
v_call: TRBV12-3/TRBV12-4

cdr3_aa: SALPTAGGADTQY
d_call: TRBD2
v_call: TRBV20-1

cdr3_aa: ASSLGDGDTEAF
d_call: NA
v_call: TRBV5-1

cdr3_aa: ASSLSRQGRGNTEAF
d_call: NA
v_call: TRBV27

cdr3_aa: ASSVGQDSSYEQY
d_call: NA
v_call: TRBV9

cdr3_aa: ASSLNEGGTDTQY
d_call: NA
v_call: TRBV4-1

cdr3_aa: ASRRGSQGYNSPLH
d_call: NA
v_call: TRBV2

cdr3_aa: ASSLQVLTESTEAF
d_call: NA
v_call: TRBV7-3

cdr3_aa: ASSAGEGPQH
d_call: NA
v_call: TRBV6-1

cdr3_aa: SVRASVLEQF
d_call: NA
v_call: TRBV29-1

cdr3_aa: ATQGTSVETQY
d_call: TRBD2
v_call: TRBV2

cdr3_aa: ASSLEWASPYNEQF
d_call: NA
v_call: TRBV7-9

cdr3_aa: SARPTSDIRETQY
d_call: TRBD2
v_call: TRBV20-1

cdr3_aa: ASKRVDQETQY
d_call: NA
v_call: TRBV2

cdr3_aa: ASSHRQRPDTQY
d_call: NA
v_call: TRBV3-1

cdr3_aa: ASSLSLRDSNQPQH
d_call: NA
v_call: TRBV4-2

cdr3_aa: ASSLYRGGTDTQY
d_call: NA
v_call: TRBV28

cdr3_aa: SATASGGGTDTQY
d_call: TRBD2
v_call: TRBV20-1

cdr3_aa: ASGPTSNEQF
d_call: NA
v_call: TRBV12-5

cdr3_aa: ASSPTPTANTEAF
d_call: NA
v_call: TRBV5-1

cdr3_aa: SAPQRLGQETQY
d_call: NA
v_call: TRBV20-1

cdr3_aa: ASTSRDRTYEQY
d_call: TRBD1
v_call: TRBV28

cdr3_aa: ASSYGEVDTQY
d_call: NA
v_call: TRBV6-5

cdr3_aa: ATSETSLIGAAF
d_call: NA
v_call: TRBV28

cdr3_aa: ASSDEYRDISEAF
d_call: NA
v_call: TRBV2

cdr3_aa: ASSLAEVFTYNEQF
d_call: NA
v_call: TRBV5-1

cdr3_aa: AWSVRLWYEQF
d_call: NA
v_call: TRBV30

cdr3_aa: ASSVQPGQGNEQY
d_call: TRBD1
v_call: TRBV6-2/TRBV6-3

cdr3_aa: ASSSQGGENSPLH
d_call: NA
v_call: TRBV4-1